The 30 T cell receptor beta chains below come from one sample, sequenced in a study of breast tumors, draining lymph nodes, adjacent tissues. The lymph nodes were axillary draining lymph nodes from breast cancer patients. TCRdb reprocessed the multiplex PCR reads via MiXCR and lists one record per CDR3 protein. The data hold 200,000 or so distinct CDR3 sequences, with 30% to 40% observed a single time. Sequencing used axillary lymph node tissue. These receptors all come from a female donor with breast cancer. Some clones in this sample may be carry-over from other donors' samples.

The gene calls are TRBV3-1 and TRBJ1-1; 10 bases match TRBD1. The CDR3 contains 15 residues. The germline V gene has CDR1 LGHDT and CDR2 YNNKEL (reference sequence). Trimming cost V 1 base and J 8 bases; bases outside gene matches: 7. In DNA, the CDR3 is TGTGCCAGCAGCCAAGTACGACAGGGGGCGCGAGAAGCTTTCTTT. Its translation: CASSQVRQGAREAFF.

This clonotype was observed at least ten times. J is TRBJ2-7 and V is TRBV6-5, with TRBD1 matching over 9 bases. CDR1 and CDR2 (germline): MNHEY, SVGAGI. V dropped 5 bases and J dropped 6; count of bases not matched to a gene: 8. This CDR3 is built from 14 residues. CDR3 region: CASSKSGQGPEQYF. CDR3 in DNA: TGTGCCAGCAGTAAGTCGGGACAGGGCCCCGAGCAGTACTTC.

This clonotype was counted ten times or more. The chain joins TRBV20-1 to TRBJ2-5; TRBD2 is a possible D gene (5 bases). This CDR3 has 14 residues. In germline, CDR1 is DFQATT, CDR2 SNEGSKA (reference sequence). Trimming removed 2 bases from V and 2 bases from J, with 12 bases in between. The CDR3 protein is CSARRNGDQETQYF. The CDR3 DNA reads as TGCAGTGCTAGAAGGAACGGGGATCAAGAGACCCAGTACTTC.

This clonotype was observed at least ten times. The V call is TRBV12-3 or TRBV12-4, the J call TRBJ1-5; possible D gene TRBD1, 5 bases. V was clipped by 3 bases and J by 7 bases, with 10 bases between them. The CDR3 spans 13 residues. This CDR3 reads CASSFSGYQPQHF. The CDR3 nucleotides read TGTGCCAGCAGTTTTTCAGGGTACCAGCCCCAGCATTTT.

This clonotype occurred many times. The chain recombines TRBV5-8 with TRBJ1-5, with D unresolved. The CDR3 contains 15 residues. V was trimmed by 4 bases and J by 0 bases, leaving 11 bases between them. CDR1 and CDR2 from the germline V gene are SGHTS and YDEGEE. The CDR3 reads CASSQSQLSNQPQHF. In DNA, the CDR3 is TGTGCCAGCAGCCAAAGTCAACTTAGCAATCAGCCCCAGCATTTT.

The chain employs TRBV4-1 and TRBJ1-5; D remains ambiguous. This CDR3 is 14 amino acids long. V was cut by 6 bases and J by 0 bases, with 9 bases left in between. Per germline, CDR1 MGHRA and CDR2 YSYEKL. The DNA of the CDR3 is TGCGCCAGCAGTAGACGGAATAGCAATCAGCCCCAGCATTTT. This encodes CASSRRNSNQPQHF.

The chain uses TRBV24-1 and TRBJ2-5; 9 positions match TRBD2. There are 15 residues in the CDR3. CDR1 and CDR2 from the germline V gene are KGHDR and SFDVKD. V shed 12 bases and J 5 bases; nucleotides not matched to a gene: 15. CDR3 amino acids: CAAGDLTAGGETQYF. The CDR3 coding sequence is TGTGCCGCCGGTGATTTGACCGCGGGAGGGGAGACCCAGTACTTC.

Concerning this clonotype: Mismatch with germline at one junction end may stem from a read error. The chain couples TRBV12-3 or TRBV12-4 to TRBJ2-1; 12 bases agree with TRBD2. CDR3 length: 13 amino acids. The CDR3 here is CASSLMTSGSLIF. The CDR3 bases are TGTGCCAGCAGCCTTATGACTAGCGGGAGTCTGATCTTC.

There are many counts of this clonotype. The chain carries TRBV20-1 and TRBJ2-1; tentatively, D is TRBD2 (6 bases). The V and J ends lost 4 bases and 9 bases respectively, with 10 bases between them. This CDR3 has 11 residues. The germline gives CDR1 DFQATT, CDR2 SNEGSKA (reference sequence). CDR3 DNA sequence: TGCAGTGCTAAGGGAGGATCTGAGCAGTTCTTC. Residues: CSAKGGSEQFF.

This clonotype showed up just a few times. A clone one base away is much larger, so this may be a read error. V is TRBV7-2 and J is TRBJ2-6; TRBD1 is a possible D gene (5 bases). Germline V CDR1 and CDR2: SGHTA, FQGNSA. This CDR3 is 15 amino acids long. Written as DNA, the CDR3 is TGTGCCAGCAGCTTTAGGAACTCTGGGGCCAACGTCCTGCCTTTC. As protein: CASSFRNSGANVLPF.

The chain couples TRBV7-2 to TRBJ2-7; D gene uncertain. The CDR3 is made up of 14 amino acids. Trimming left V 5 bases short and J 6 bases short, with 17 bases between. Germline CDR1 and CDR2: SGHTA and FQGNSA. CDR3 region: CASSTDLVASEQYF. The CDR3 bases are TGTGCCAGCAGCACCGATCTAGTCGCCTCCGAGCAGTACTTC.

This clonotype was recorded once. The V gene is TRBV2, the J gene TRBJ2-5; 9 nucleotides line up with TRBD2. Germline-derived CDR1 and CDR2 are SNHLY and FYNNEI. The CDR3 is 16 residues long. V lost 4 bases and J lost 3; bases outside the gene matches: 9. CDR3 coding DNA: TGTGCCAGCAGTGTAACCATAGCGGGAGCGGAAGAGACCCAGTACTTC. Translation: CASSVTIAGAEETQYF.

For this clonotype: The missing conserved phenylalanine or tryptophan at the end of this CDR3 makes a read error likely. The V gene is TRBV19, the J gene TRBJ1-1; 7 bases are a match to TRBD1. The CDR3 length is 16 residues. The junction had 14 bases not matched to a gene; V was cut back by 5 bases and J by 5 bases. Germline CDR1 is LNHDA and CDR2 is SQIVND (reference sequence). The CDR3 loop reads CASSPLRPGQMTEAFS. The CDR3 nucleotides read TGTGCCAGTAGTCCACTAAGACCGGGACAGATGACTGAAGCTTTCTCT.

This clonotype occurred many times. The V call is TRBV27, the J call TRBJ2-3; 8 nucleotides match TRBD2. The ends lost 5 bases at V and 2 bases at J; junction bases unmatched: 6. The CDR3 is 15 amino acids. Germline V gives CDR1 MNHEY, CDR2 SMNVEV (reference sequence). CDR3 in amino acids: CASSPRAGVTDTQYF. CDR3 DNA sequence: TGTGCCAGCAGTCCCCGAGCGGGAGTCACAGATACGCAGTATTTT.

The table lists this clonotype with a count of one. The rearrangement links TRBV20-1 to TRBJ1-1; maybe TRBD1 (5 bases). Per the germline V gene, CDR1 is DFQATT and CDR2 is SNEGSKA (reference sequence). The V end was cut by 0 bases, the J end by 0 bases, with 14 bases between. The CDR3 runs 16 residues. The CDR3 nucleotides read TGCAGTGCTAGAGATAAGGGGCATCTCATGAACACTGAAGCTTTCTTT. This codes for CSARDKGHLMNTEAFF.

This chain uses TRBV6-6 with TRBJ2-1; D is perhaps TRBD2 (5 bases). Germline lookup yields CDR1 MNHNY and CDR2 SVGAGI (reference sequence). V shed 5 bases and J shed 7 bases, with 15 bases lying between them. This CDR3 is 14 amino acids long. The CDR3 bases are TGTGCCAGCAGTCACGGGTTAGCGACTAATGAGCAGTTCTTC. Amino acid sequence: CASSHGLATNEQFF.

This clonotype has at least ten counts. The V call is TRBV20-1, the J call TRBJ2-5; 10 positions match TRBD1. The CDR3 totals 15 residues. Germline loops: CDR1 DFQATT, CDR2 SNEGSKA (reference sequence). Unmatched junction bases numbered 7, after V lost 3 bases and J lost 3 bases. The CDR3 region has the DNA TGCAGTGCTAGGACCGGACAGGGGGTCAAAGAGACCCAGTACTTC. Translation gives CSARTGQGVKETQYF.

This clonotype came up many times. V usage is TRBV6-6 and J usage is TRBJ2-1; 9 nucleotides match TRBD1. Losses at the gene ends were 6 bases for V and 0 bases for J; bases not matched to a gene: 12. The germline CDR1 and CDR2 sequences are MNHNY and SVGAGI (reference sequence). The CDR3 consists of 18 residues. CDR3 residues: CASRAGTGQGNSYNEQFF. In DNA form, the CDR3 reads TGTGCCAGCAGGGCCGGAACGGGACAGGGTAACTCCTACAATGAGCAGTTCTTC.

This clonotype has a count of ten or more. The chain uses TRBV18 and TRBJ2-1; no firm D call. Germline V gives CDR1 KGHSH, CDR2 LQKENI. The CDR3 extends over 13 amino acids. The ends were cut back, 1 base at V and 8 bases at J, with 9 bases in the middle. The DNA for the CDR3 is TGTGCCAGCTCACCACGGGCCGGTGATGAGCAGTTCTTC. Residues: CASSPRAGDEQFF.

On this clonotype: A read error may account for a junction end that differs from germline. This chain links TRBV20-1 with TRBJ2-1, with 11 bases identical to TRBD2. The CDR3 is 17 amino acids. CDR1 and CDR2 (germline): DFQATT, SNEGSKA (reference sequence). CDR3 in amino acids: CSAPGTSGRSSYSEQFF. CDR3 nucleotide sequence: TGCAGTGCCCCCGGGACTAGCGGAAGAAGCTCCTACAGTGAGCAGTTCTTC.

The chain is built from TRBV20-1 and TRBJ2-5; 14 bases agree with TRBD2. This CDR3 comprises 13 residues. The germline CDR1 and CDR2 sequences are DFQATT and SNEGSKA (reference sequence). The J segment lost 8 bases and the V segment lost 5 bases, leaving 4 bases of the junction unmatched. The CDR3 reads CSAHGTSGGTQYF. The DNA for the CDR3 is TGCAGTGCTCACGGGACTAGCGGGGGAACCCAGTACTTC.

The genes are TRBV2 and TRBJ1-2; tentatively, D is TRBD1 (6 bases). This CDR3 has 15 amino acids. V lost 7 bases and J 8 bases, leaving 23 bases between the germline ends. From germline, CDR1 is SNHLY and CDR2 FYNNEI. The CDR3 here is CASNYGDGGQGGYTF. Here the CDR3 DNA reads TGTGCCAGCAACTACGGGGACGGGGGGCAGGGGGGCTACACCTTC.

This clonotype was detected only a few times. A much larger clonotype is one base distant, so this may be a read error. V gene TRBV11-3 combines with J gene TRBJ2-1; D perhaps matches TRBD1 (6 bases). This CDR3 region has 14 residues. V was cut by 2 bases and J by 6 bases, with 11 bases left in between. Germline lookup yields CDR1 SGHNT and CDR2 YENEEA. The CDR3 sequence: CASSLHRATNEQFF. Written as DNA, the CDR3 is TGTGCCAGCAGCTTACACAGGGCGACCAATGAGCAGTTCTTC. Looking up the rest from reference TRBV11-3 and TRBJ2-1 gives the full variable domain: EAGVVQSPRYKIIEKKQPVAFWCNPISGHNTLYWYLQNLGQGPELLIRYENEEAVDDSQLPKDRFSAERLKGVDSTLKIQPAELGDSAVYLCASSLHRATNEQFFGPGTRLTVL.

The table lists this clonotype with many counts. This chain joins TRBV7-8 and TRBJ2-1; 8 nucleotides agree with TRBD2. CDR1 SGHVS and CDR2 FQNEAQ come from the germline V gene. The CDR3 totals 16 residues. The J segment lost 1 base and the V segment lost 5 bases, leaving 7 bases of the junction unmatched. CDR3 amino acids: CASSRTSGLSYNEQFF. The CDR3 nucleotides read TGTGCCAGCAGCCGAACTAGCGGCCTTTCCTACAATGAGCAGTTCTTC.

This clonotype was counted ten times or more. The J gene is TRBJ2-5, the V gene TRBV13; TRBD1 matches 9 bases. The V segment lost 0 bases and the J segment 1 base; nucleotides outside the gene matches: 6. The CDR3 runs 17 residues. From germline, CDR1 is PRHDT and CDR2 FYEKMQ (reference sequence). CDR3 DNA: TGTGCCAGCAGCTTAGGCGGACAGGGGACCTCCCAAGAGACCCAGTACTTC. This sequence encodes CASSLGGQGTSQETQYF.

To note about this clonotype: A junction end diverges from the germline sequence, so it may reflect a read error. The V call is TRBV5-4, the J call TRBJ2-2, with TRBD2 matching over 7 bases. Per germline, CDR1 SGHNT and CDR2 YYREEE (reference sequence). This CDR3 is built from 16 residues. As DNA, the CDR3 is TGTGCCAGCAGCCCCGGGACTACAACGAACACCGGGGAGCTGGTTTTT. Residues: CASSPGTTTNTGELVF.

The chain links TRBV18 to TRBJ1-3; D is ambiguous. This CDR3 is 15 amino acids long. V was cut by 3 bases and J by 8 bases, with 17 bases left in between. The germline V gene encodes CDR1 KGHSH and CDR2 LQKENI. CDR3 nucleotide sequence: TGTGCCAGCTCACCGGACCAGGACTATGGCTACACCATATATTTT. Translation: CASSPDQDYGYTIYF. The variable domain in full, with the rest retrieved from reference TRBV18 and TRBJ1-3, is NAGVMQNPRHLVRRRGQEARLRCSPMKGHSHVYWYRQLPEEGLKFMVYLQKENIIDESGMPKERFSAEFPKEGPSILRIQQVVRGDSAAYFCASSPDQDYGYTIYFGEGSWLTVV.

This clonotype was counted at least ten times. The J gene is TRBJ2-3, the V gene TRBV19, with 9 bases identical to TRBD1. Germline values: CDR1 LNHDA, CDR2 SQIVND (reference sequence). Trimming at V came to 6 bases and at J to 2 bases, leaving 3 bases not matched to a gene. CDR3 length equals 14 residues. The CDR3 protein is CASRQGADTDTQYF. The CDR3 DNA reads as TGTGCCAGTAGACAGGGGGCTGACACAGATACGCAGTATTTT.

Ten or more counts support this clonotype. CDR3 DNA: TGTGCCAGCAGTCCCGATGGGACCACCTACGAGCAGTACTTC. This gives the protein CASSPDGTTYEQYF. The chain is built from TRBV28 and TRBJ2-7, with D perhaps TRBD1 or TRBD2 (5 bases each). Trimming took off 5 bases at V and 2 bases at J, with 13 bases between the two ends. CDR1 and CDR2 from the germline V gene are MDHEN and SYDVKM. This CDR3 is 14 amino acids long.

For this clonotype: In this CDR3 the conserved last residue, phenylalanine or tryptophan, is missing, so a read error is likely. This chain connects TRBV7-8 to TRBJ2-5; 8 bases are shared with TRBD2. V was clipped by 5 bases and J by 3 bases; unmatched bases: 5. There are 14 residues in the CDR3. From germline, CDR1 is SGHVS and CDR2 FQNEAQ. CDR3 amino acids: CASSPRREEETQYL. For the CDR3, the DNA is TGTGCCAGCAGCCCCCGGCGGGAGGAAGAGACCCAGTACCTC.